Shown below are 14 T cell receptor beta chains from a single sample sequenced in a study of shared clonotypes between healthy human individuals. The naive CD8 fraction comprised CD45RO-negative cells positively selected for CCR7 and excluded terminally differentiated effector memory CD45RA+ cells. TCRdb keeps only in-frame clones here, not all; method: immunoSEQ multiplex PCR. The data show 2 million to 2.5 million clones, less than 95% seen once. The sequenced material came from naive CD8+ T cells sorted from blood. Receptors originate from a man between 18 and 35 years old in good health.

The count of this clone is one. This chain uses TRBV27 with TRBJ1-4; 8 nucleotides align to TRBD1. V dropped 5 bases and J dropped 8; count of bases not matched to a gene: 7. Per the germline V gene, CDR1 is MNHEY and CDR2 is SMNVEV (reference sequence). The CDR3 covers 14 residues. The CDR3 sequence: CASSVTGGVEKLFF. As DNA, the CDR3 is TGTGCCAGCAGTGTCACAGGGGGTGTCGAAAAACTGTTTTTT.

The chain's CDR3 is CASSLGERRARGEQYF. The CDR3 coding sequence is TGTGCCAGCAGTTTAGGGGAAAGGCGGGCCCGCGGCGAGCAGTACTTC. The chain carries TRBV27 and TRBJ2-7; possibly TRBD2 for D (5 bases). V was clipped by 2 bases and J by 6 bases, with 20 bases between them. This CDR3 comprises 16 residues. The germline gives CDR1 MNHEY, CDR2 SMNVEV (reference sequence).

CDR3 bases: TGTGCCAGCAGTAGTCGACAGTCGGGCCGGGTAAAGACCCAGTACTTC. This codes for CASSSRQSGRVKTQYF. This chain uses TRBV6-6 with TRBJ2-5; TRBD1 is a possible D gene (5 bases). V was clipped by 5 bases and J by 6 bases, with 22 bases between them. CDR1 and CDR2 from the germline V gene are MNHNY and SVGAGI (reference sequence). This CDR3 comprises 16 residues.

The chain couples TRBV7-9 to TRBJ2-1; 7 bases line up with TRBD2. The CDR3 spans 17 residues. Germline V gene sequence: CDR1 SEHNR, CDR2 FQNEAQ (reference sequence). V gave up 5 bases and J gave up 0 bases; unmatched junction bases: 10. The CDR3 region has the DNA TGTGCCAGCAGCCCCTCCGGGGGGTTTAGCTCCTACAATGAGCAGTTCTTC. It yields the protein CASSPSGGFSSYNEQFF.

Comment on this clone: Other DNA sequences in the sample encode the same CDR3. J is TRBJ1-6 and V is TRBV27, with TRBD1 as a possible D gene (5 bases). From germline, CDR1 is MNHEY and CDR2 SMNVEV (reference sequence). This CDR3 spans 14 amino acids. The V end lost 4 bases, the J end lost 8 bases, and 12 bases lay between the germline ends. CDR3 sequence: CASSWTGGDSPLHF. CDR3 DNA: TGTGCCAGCAGTTGGACGGGGGGGGATTCACCCCTCCACTTT.

The rearrangement uses TRBV2 and TRBJ2-1; D possibly matches TRBD1 or TRBD2 (5 bases each). Trimming stripped 3 bases from V and 5 bases from J, with 14 bases between. This CDR3 comprises 15 residues. From germline, CDR1 is SNHLY and CDR2 FYNNEI. CDR3 DNA sequence: TGTGCCAGCAGTGAGTGGGTGGGGGTAAACAATGAGCAGTTCTTC. Its translation is CASSEWVGVNNEQFF.

The chain has TRBV4-3 and TRBJ2-7; the D is unclear. This CDR3 contains 13 residues. Germline values: CDR1 LGHNA, CDR2 YSLEER. Trimming stripped 1 base from V and 4 bases from J, with 8 bases between. CDR3 region: CASSQAFDYEQYF. The CDR3 nucleotides are TGCGCCAGCAGCCAAGCTTTTGATTACGAGCAGTACTTC.

This chain uses TRBV11-2 with TRBJ1-3, with D perhaps matching TRBD1 (6 bases). V lost 5 bases to trimming and J lost 4 bases, with 18 bases between them. Germline CDR1 reads SGHAT; CDR2 reads FQNNGV. CDR3 length: 16 amino acids. The CDR3 spells CASSPRGAGAGNTIYF. The CDR3 nucleotides read TGTGCCAGCAGCCCCCGGGGGGCAGGGGCCGGAAACACCATATATTTT.

The chain carries TRBV4-3 and TRBJ2-1; 10 bases line up with TRBD2. This CDR3 contains 18 residues. Germline-derived CDR1 and CDR2 are LGHNA and YSLEER. The V and J ends lost 0 bases and 2 bases, in that order; junction bases with no gene match: 7. The CDR3 DNA follows: TGCGCCAGCAGCCAAGAATTGGCTAGCGGGAGTCCCTACAATGAGCAGTTCTTC. Protein sequence: CASSQELASGSPYNEQFF.

The rearrangement links TRBV2 to TRBJ2-7; the match to TRBD2 covers 7 bases. Germline V gene sequence: CDR1 SNHLY, CDR2 FYNNEI. V shed 3 bases, J shed 1 base, and the junction held 6 bases outside the gene matches. This CDR3 contains 15 residues. The CDR3 loop reads CASSDSGGSSYEQYF. The DNA for the CDR3 is TGTGCCAGCAGTGATTCGGGGGGAAGTTCCTACGAGCAGTACTTC.

The chain has TRBV27 and TRBJ2-7, with D possibly matching TRBD1 (6 bases). V was cut by 2 bases and J by 9 bases, with 17 bases left in between. The CDR3 loop spans 14 amino acids. Germline V gives CDR1 MNHEY, CDR2 SMNVEV (reference sequence). The CDR3 protein is CASSLQGSHGGQYF. CDR3 in DNA: TGTGCCAGCAGTTTACAGGGGTCCCATGGGGGGCAGTACTTC.

The chain combines TRBV6-5 with TRBJ1-2, with unresolved D. CDR1 is MNHEY and CDR2 is SVGAGI in the germline V gene. This CDR3 region has 13 residues. Trimming stripped 1 base from V and 1 base from J, with 4 bases between. In DNA form, the CDR3 reads TGTGCCAGCAGTTACTACAGTAACTATGGCTACACCTTC. This gives the protein CASSYYSNYGYTF.

On this clone: The same CDR3 can be traced to other DNA sequences in this sample. CDR3 in DNA: TGTGCCAGCAGCGTAGGGGGCCAGGGTTACGAGCAGTACTTC. This translates into CASSVGGQGYEQYF. The V gene is TRBV9, the J gene TRBJ2-7; tentative D call: TRBD1 (5 bases). The CDR3 totals 14 residues. Deletions cut 0 bases from V and 4 bases from J, with 11 bases between. CDR1 SGDLS and CDR2 YYNGEE come from the germline V gene.

The chain carries TRBV10-3 and TRBJ1-2; 7 positions match TRBD1. V gave up 6 bases and J gave up 3 bases; unmatched junction bases: 7. Germline CDR1 reads ENHRY; CDR2 reads SYGVKD. The length of the CDR3 is 14 residues. The CDR3 nucleotides are TGTGCCATCAGCGAAGACAGGGTCGACTATGGCTACACCTTC. Protein sequence: CAISEDRVDYGYTF.